This is a list of T cell receptor beta chains from one sample in a study of blood T cell repertoires in COVID-19. Only in-frame clones appear in the TCRdb table, and some are missing; sequencing was by immunoSEQ multiplex PCR. Of 100,000 to 150,000 clones in the sample, approximately 90% were seen once. The specimen was peripheral blood. These receptor sequences come from a man between 45 and 60 years old with COVID-19, enrolled during active disease. Each CDR3 is given with its conserved first and last residue. A D gene is named only where the DNA matches it firmly. The size entry is marked missing in some rows and otherwise reads once, few, many or a size class.

>.|TRBV7-3|.|TRBJ2-5
CASSLIAGETQYF
TGTGCCAGCAGCTTAATAGCAGGGGAGACCCAGTACTTC
>TRBD1|TRBV10-3|.|TRBJ1-3
CATRTGASGNTIYF
TGTGCCACCCGGACAGGGGCCAGTGGAAACACCATATATTTT
>TRBD2|TRBV7-3|.|TRBJ2-3
CASSRIAGGSTDTQYF
TGTGCCAGCAGTCGAATAGCGGGAGGAAGCACAGATACGCAGTATTTT
>.|TRBV5-5|.|TRBJ2-3
CASSLVGREGTDTQYF
TGTGCCAGCAGCTTGGTGGGTAGGGAGGGCACAGATACGCAGTATTTT
>TRBD1|TRBV7-9|few|TRBJ1-2
CASSTGQVYGYTF
TGTGCCAGCAGCACGGGACAGGTCTATGGCTACACCTTC
>TRBD2|TRBV4-3|.|TRBJ2-3
CASSHLSGSSTDTQYF
TGCGCCAGCAGCCACCTTAGCGGGTCTAGCACAGATACGCAGTATTTT
>.|TRBV7-9|.|TRBJ1-1
CASSLGEQFAFF
TGTGCCAGCAGCTTAGGGGAGCAGTTCGCTTTCTTT
>TRBD1|TRBV18|.|TRBJ2-5
CASSKQGGETQYF
TGTGCCAGCTCAAAACAGGGGGGAGAGACCCAGTACTTC
>.|TRBV4-1|.|TRBJ2-5
CASSQARVEETQYF
TGCGCCAGCAGCCAAGCCAGGGTGGAAGAGACCCAGTACTTC
>.|TRBV30|.|TRBJ1-2
CAWSGRTFNYGYTF
TGTGCCTGGAGTGGAAGGACTTTTAACTATGGCTACACCTTC
>TRBD1|TRBV18|.|TRBJ2-7
CASSPRDRGSEQYF
TGTGCCAGCTCACCACGAGACAGGGGAAGCGAGCAGTACTTC
>TRBD2|TRBV19|once|TRBJ2-1
CASRRRGDYNEQFF
TGTGCCAGTCGCCGGCGGGGGGATTACAATGAGCAGTTCTTC
>.|TRBV19|once|TRBJ2-1
CASSIGNINEQFF
TGTGCCAGTAGTATAGGTAACATCAATGAGCAGTTCTTC